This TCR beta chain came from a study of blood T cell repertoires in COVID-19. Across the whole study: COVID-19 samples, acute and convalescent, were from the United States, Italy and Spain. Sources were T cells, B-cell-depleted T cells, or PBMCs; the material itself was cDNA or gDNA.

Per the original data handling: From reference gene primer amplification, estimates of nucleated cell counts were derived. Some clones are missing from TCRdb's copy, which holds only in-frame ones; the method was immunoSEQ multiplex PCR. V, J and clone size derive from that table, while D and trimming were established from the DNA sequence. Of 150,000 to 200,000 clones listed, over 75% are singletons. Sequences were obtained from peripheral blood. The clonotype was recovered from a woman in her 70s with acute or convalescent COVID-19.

CDR3 sequence: CASSQDLARRDRVYSGANVLTF. The CDR3 DNA sequence: TGTGCCAGCAGCCAAGATCTGGCCCGTCGGGACAGGGTTTACTCTGGGGCCAACGTCCTGACTTTC. The chain is built from TRBV4-2 and TRBJ2-6; the match to TRBD1 covers 9 bases. CDR3 length equals 22 residues. Germline lookup yields CDR1 LGHNA and CDR2 YNFKEQ. Trimming at V came to 0 bases and at J to 0 bases, leaving 15 bases not matched to a gene.